A selection of T cell receptor beta chains follows, all from one sample in a study of a mutant IDH1 vaccine in newly diagnosed glioma. Produced via immunoSEQ multiplex PCR; TCRdb's table is partial and in-frame only. The sample holds tens of thousands of clones, about 91% seen once. Their target antigens are unknown. The source was PBMCs, collected from a glioma patient whose treatment included an IDH1 peptide vaccine. Source of these receptors: a man in his fifties with glioma. Both conserved end residues are part of each CDR3. A D gene is named only where the DNA matches it firmly. A clone size is listed for some rows: how often the clone was seen (once, few, many), or a class if it is expanded.

size,V,D,J,CDR3,DNA
.,TRBV6-6,.,TRBJ2-3,CASSLPPGGTDTQYF,TGTGCCAGCAGTCTCCCCCCAGGGGGCACAGATACGCAGTATTTT
.,TRBV12-5,.,TRBJ1-5,CASGLVRRGCQPQHF,TGTGCTAGTGGTTTGGTAAGAAGGGGGTGCCAGCCCCAGCATTTT
.,TRBV29-1,TRBD1,TRBJ1-1,CSARGGLEAFF,TGCAGCGCCAGAGGGGGCCTTGAAGCTTTCTTT
once,TRBV2,TRBD1,TRBJ2-7,CASSEAGTGFHEQYF,TGTGCCAGCAGTGAAGCCGGGACAGGGTTCCACGAGCAGTACTTC
.,TRBV19,.,TRBJ1-1,CASLWGAGGTEAFF,TGTGCCAGTCTGTGGGGGGCCGGTGGCACTGAAGCTTTCTTT
.,TRBV7-2,TRBD1,TRBJ1-2,CASSPTPGQISNYGYTF,TGTGCCAGCAGCCCTACGCCGGGACAGATATCTAACTATGGCTACACCTTC
.,TRBV7-8,TRBD1,TRBJ1-3,CASSAHRDRISSGNTIYF,TGTGCCAGCAGCGCCCACCGGGACAGAATTTCCTCTGGAAACACCATATATTTT
.,TRBV6-5,TRBD2,TRBJ2-7,CASSYQQRGTSEQYF,TGTGCCAGCAGTTACCAACAGCGGGGTACTAGCGAGCAGTACTTC
once,TRBV6-5,.,TRBJ2-7,CASSYGTSYEQYF,TGTGCCAGCAGTTACGGCACTAGCTACGAGCAGTACTTC
.,TRBV28,.,TRBJ1-5,CASSLTPVSNQPQHF,TGTGCCAGCAGTTTAACGCCGGTTAGCAATCAGCCCCAGCATTTT
.,TRBV9,.,TRBJ2-7,CASSVESIEGLVTYEQYF,TGTGCCAGCAGCGTAGAATCGATTGAGGGATTGGTGACTTACGAGCAGTACTTC
.,TRBV11-2,.,TRBJ2-7,CASSLVPVEGYEQYF,TGTGCCAGCAGCTTAGTCCCCGTTGAGGGCTACGAGCAGTACTTC
.,TRBV15,TRBD1,TRBJ2-7,CATSRQTGTTYEQYF,TGTGCCACCAGCAGGCAGACAGGGACCACCTACGAGCAGTACTTC
.,TRBV29-1,.,TRBJ2-7,CSVGSGSYEQYF,TGCAGCGTTGGAAGCGGATCCTACGAGCAGTACTTC
.,TRBV7-8,.,TRBJ2-3,CASSAGTVSTDTQYF,TGTGCCAGCAGCGCCGGGACCGTAAGCACAGATACGCAGTATTTT
once,TRBV5-1,.,TRBJ2-2,CASSLETATGELFF,TGCGCCAGCAGCTTGGAGACAGCGACCGGGGAGCTGTTTTTT
.,TRBV5-1,.,TRBJ2-5,CASSSQETQYF,TGCGCCAGCAGCTCACAAGAGACCCAGTACTTC
once,TRBV5-4,.,TRBJ2-5,CASSLGGTQETQYF,TGTGCCAGCAGCTTGGGGGGAACCCAAGAGACCCAGTACTTC
.,TRBV2,.,TRBJ1-4,CASSESGGFEKLFF,TGTGCCAGCAGTGAGTCTGGAGGGTTTGAAAAACTGTTTTTT
.,TRBV11-2,.,TRBJ1-1,CASSSQVLNTEAFF,TGTGCCAGCAGCTCACAGGTACTGAACACTGAAGCTTTCTTT
.,TRBV14,.,TRBJ2-6,CASSQDHWSSGANVLTF,TGTGCCAGCAGCCAAGATCACTGGAGCTCTGGGGCCAACGTCCTGACTTTC
.,TRBV6-5,TRBD1,TRBJ1-2,CASKDRGDYGYTF,TGTGCCAGCAAGGACAGGGGTGACTATGGCTACACCTTC
.,TRBV2,TRBD1,TRBJ2-7,CASGTGTYEQYF,TGTGCCAGCGGGACAGGGACCTACGAGCAGTACTTC
.,TRBV28,.,TRBJ2-7,CASTKVTGKGRYEQYF,TGTGCCAGCACCAAAGTAACAGGAAAAGGTCGGTACGAGCAGTACTTC
.,TRBV7-9,.,TRBJ2-1,CASSLEGEQFF,TGTGCCAGCAGCTTAGAGGGTGAGCAGTTCTTC
.,TRBV29-1,.,TRBJ2-7,CSVEVDAQGPYEQYF,TGCAGCGTTGAAGTAGATGCCCAGGGACCCTACGAGCAGTACTTC
.,TRBV11-1,.,TRBJ2-7,CASSLGSGAAYEQYF,TGTGCCAGCAGCTTAGGATCGGGGGCAGCGTACGAGCAGTACTTC
.,TRBV4-1,.,TRBJ2-7,CASSQGPGGVDYEQYF,TGCGCCAGCAGCCAGGGACCCGGCGGTGTTGACTACGAGCAGTACTTC
once,TRBV18,.,TRBJ2-7,CASSPRRTHSYEQYF,TGTGCCAGCTCACCCCGCCGGACCCACTCCTACGAGCAGTACTTC